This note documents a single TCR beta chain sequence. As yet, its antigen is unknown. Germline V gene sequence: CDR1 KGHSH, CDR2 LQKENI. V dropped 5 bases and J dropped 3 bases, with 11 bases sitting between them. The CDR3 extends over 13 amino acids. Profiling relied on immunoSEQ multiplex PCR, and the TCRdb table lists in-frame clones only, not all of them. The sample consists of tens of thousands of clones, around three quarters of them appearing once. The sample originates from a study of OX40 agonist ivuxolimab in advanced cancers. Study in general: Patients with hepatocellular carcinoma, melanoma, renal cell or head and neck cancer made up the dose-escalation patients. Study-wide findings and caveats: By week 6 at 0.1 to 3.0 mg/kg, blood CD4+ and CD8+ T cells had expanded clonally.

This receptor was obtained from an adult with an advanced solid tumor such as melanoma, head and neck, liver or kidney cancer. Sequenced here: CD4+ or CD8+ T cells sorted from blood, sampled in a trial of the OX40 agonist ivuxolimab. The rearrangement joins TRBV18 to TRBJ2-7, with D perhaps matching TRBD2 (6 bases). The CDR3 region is CASSAGRSYEQYF. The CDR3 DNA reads TGTGCCAGCTCAGCGGGAAGGAGCTACGAGCAGTACTTC. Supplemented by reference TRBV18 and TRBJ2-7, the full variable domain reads NAGVMQNPRHLVRRRGQEARLRCSPMKGHSHVYWYRQLPEEGLKFMVYLQKENIIDESGMPKERFSAEFPKEGPSILRIQQVVRGDSAAYFCASSAGRSYEQYFGPGTRLTVT.